This T cell receptor (beta chain) was sequenced for a study of regulatory T cells in long-lasting Graves disease. This clonotype was counted many times. Sample time point: newly diagnosed GD, antithyroid drugs for less than 3 months. The TCR library was prepared using RNA isolated from PBMCs. With iRepertoire HTBI primers and Arm-PCR of CDR3 regions, TCR beta libraries were built. MiXCR was run by TCRdb on the multiplex PCR reads, yielding one entry per CDR3 protein. The table shows 450,000 to 650,000 distinct CDR3 sequences, with about 15% occurring only once. The same sample was also studied in work on T cells in Graves' hyperthyroidism and ophthalmopathy. That paper notes: TCR CDR3 regions were first amplified by RT-PCR with HTBI primers. A model using 13 V-J features told ophthalmopathy apart from stable hyperthyroidism.

This clonotype was sampled from a woman aged 35-60 years with Graves disease. The sequencing here drew on peripheral blood mononuclear cells (PBMCs), taken at new diagnosis, from a patient treated with antithyroid drugs.

The CDR3 DNA sequence: TGTGCCAGCAGCTCGTCTAGCGGGGGGGCAGATGAGCAGTTCTTC. This codes for CASSSSSGGADEQFF. The chain carries TRBV7-3 and TRBJ2-1; 12 positions match TRBD2. V gave up 4 bases and J gave up 8 bases; unmatched junction bases: 6. The CDR3 is 15 residues long. Germline V lookup: CDR1 SGHTA, CDR2 FQGTGA.